Ten or more counts support the clone carrying this T cell receptor beta chain. Its cognate antigen is unknown. TCRbeta library preparation incorporated unique molecular identifiers. TCRdb analysed the PCR reads with MiXCR anew, one entry per CDR3 protein. The table shows around 450,000 distinct CDR3 sequences, with roughly two fifths occurring only once. Trimming took off 4 bases at V and 8 bases at J, with 9 bases between the two ends. This CDR3 region has 11 residues. Germline CDR1 reads DFQATT; CDR2 reads SNEGSKA (reference sequence). This entry belongs to a study of T-cell reconstitution after alpha-beta-depleted transplantation in children. Study-wide findings and caveats: Among T cells one year after transplant, newly produced cells accounted for most counts and diversity.

The receptor was derived from a girl aged 2-10 years with aplastic anemia, due to receive a stem cell transplant. This chain joins TRBV20-1 and TRBJ2-1, with D possibly matching TRBD2 (5 bases). This specimen was PBMCs, taken before TCRalphabeta/CD19-depleted stem cell transplant. CDR3 in DNA: TGCAGTGCTACCCCCGGGGATGAGCAGTTCTTC. Translated: CSATPGDEQFF.